The clone carrying this TCR beta chain was observed a single time. Per the original methods: Nucleated cell counts were estimated from reference gene primer amplification. TCRdb's copy holds only in-frame clones and misses some; the assay was immunoSEQ multiplex PCR. From that table come the V and J calls and clone size; the DNA was used to work out D and trimming. Seen here are roughly 180,000 clones, over 70% observed once, and the top ten hold 13% to 15%. Trimming left V 3 bases short and J 7 bases short, with 10 bases between. The CDR3 runs to 13 residues. Germline V gene sequence: CDR1 MNHNS, CDR2 SASEGT. Those designated as exposed participants met a COVID-19 case within 2 weeks before study entry. These data come from a study of blood T cell repertoires in COVID-19.

The genes are TRBV6-1 and TRBJ2-1, with D perhaps TRBD1 (6 bases). The clonotype comes from a man in his sixties who had been exposed to COVID-19. Specimen: PBMCs or T cells enriched from blood (not recorded which). The DNA of the CDR3 is TGTGCCAGCAGTGAGATCAGGGGTAATGAGCAGTTCTTC. As protein: CASSEIRGNEQFF.